The sequence of this T cell receptor (beta chain) was determined in a study of Ad26.COV2.S vaccination and SARS-CoV-2 variants. CDR1 is SGHNT and CDR2 is YYREEE in the germline V gene (reference sequence). The CDR3 spans 17 residues. V shed 0 bases and J shed 0 bases, with 10 bases lying between them. Treatment meaning: about 20 received Ad26.COV2.S at low or high dose, single or two shots; 5 received placebo; per-sample allocation not given. All samples were drawn on day 63, counting from the first vaccine or placebo injection. Generated by immunoSEQ multiplex PCR, the TCRdb table keeps only in-frame clones and is missing some. The sample consists of fewer than 400,000 clones, approximately 86% of them appearing once.

The rearrangement links TRBV5-4 to TRBJ1-6; maybe TRBD1 (6 bases). The TCR comes from a person between 18 and 65 years old who received the Ad26.COV2.S COVID-19 vaccine or a placebo. The sample in question was peripheral blood, obtained in a trial of Ad26.COV2.S vaccine versus placebo. CDR3 in amino acids: CASSLVSGASYNSPLHF. Written as DNA, the CDR3 is TGTGCCAGCAGCTTGGTCTCGGGGGCCTCCTATAATTCACCCCTCCACTTT.